A single TCR beta chain is shown here with its context. The clone's antigen remains unknown. No base qualities exist here, and no much larger clone lies one base off it. This record belongs to a study of blood T cell repertoires in COVID-19 (dated by TCRdb to 2019 to 2021). General notes on the study: Samples covering the acute and convalescent phases of COVID-19 were provided by collaborators in the United States, Italy and Spain. The prospective study material was composed of cDNA or gDNA derived from T cells, B-cell-depleted T cells, or PBMCs. The dataset comprised deeply sampled blood TCRbeta repertoires from subjects exposed to, actively infected with, or recovered from COVID-19. The repertoires were released in a freely available public database meant as a resource for research on the immune response to SARS-CoV-2. Samples came from the ongoing ImmuneRACE study (first 160 participants) plus 1,254 subjects from 6 global collaborators. Sample metadata almost always included a de-identified subject ID, COVID-19 status, age in years and sex. Where available, HLA class I and class II types were taken from metadata supplied by the sample provider and were not determined by assay-based typing.

Whole blood was collected in K2EDTA tubes by collaborating institutions according to the institutions' own protocols. For TCRbeta analysis, collaborators shipped samples as frozen whole blood, isolated PBMCs, or DNA extracted from either of those sample types. TCRbeta CDR3 regions were amplified from genomic DNA using the immunoSEQ Assay, a bias-controlled multiplex PCR. The authors processed their data as follows. The number of nucleated cells in each sample was estimated from the amplification of reference gene primers within the assay. To quantify the absolute abundance of each unique TCRbeta CDR3 rearrangement, sequence reads were collapsed and filtered. For each sample, productive Simpson clonality was calculated as the square root of Simpson's diversity index over productive rearrangements. Sourced from immuneACCESS, this table was stored by TCRdb with only in-frame sequences that have V and J called. A share of the clones is absent; for the studies checked, an unresolved V gene accounts for under half, and the remainder has no known explanation. D and trimming come from the DNA, and the V and J calls and clone size come from that table. This sample is represented by roughly 100,000 clones; less than 90% of them were singletons. Of the sample, roughly 2.1% falls within the top ten clones.

V and J are trimmed by 7 bases and 4 bases, and the gene matches miss 6 bases of the junction. From its cysteine to its phenylalanine, the CDR3 spans 13 amino acids. The CDR3 DNA has 39 bases and is translated from base 1. On the study overall, not on this receptor specifically: The amount of clinical and demographic metadata varied by source and participant and was provided uncurated.

What was sequenced was peripheral blood. The sequence was obtained from a man in his 70s with active or convalescent COVID-19. The chain employs TRBV12-3 or TRBV12-4 and TRBJ2-5; 7 central nucleotides agree with TRBD1. The DNA is as follows: TGTGCCAGCACCCCAGACAGGGCAGAGACCCAGTACTTC. Translated, it reads CASTPDRAETQYF.